Below, 25 T cell receptor beta chains from the same sample are listed, as sequenced in a study of T cell responses to AZD1222 COVID-19 vaccine. TCRdb keeps only in-frame clones here, not all; method: immunoSEQ multiplex PCR. Among about 84,000 clones, over 75% were seen once, and the ten largest hold approximately 31%. The sequencing here drew on peripheral blood, taken on day 0 of AZD1222 vaccination. These receptors were obtained from an adult in good health.

The CDR3 loop reads CASSHRFAGYEQFF. The DNA of the CDR3 is TGTGCCAGCAGCCACCGCTTTGCGGGTTATGAGCAGTTCTTC. The chain couples TRBV28 to TRBJ2-1; D might be TRBD2 (5 bases). The CDR3 consists of 14 residues. Per the germline V gene, CDR1 is MDHEN and CDR2 is SYDVKM. The V end was cut by 6 bases, the J end by 8 bases, with 17 bases between.

The chain is built from TRBV9 and TRBJ2-1; D is unresolved. The CDR3 sequence is 15 residues long. CDR1 and CDR2 from the germline V gene are SGDLS and YYNGEE. Trimming took 0 bases from V and 5 from J, leaving 12 bases between them. CDR3 protein: CASSVAEWANNEQFF. DNA of the CDR3: TGTGCCAGCAGCGTAGCAGAGTGGGCAAACAATGAGCAGTTCTTC.

This chain connects TRBV29-1 to TRBJ2-7, with 9 bases identical to TRBD1. Germline assignment: CDR1 SQVTM and CDR2 ANQGSEA. J gave up 7 bases and V 6 bases, and 10 bases lay outside the gene matches. This CDR3 has 13 amino acids. The chain's CDR3 is CSVATGQGWEQYF. The CDR3 DNA reads TGCAGCGTCGCAACCGGACAGGGGTGGGAGCAGTACTTC.

This chain joins TRBV29-1 and TRBJ1-2, with TRBD1 matching 8 bases. Per the germline V gene, CDR1 is SQVTM and CDR2 is ANQGSEA. CDR3 length: 12 residues. Losses at the gene ends were 3 bases for V and 8 bases for J; bases not matched to a gene: 5. The CDR3 loop is CSVEDTGGGYTF. CDR3 in DNA: TGCAGCGTTGAGGATACAGGGGGAGGCTACACCTTC.

This chain uses TRBV10-2 with TRBJ1-2; unclear D gene. CDR3 length: 13 residues. Germline CDR1 WSHSY, CDR2 SAAADI. V was pared by 0 bases and J by 7 bases, with 9 bases between. CDR3 protein: CASSESGVPGYTF. CDR3 sequence (DNA): TGCGCCAGCAGTGAGTCTGGGGTTCCTGGCTACACCTTC.

The chain combines TRBV13 with TRBJ1-1; 7 nucleotides match TRBD1. CDR3 length: 18 amino acids. With V trimmed by 5 bases and J by 0 bases, 15 bases remained unmatched. Germline-derived CDR1 and CDR2 are PRHDT and FYEKMQ (reference sequence). CDR3 residues: CASSPALGTVLMNTEAFF. The CDR3 DNA sequence: TGTGCCAGCAGCCCGGCCCTGGGGACAGTACTCATGAACACTGAAGCTTTCTTT. Variable domain in full (rest from reference TRBV13 and TRBJ1-1): AAGVIQSPRHLIKEKRETATLKCYPIPRHDTVYWYQQGPGQDPQFLISFYEKMQSDKGSIPDRFSAQQFSDYHSELNMSSLELGDSALYFCASSPALGTVLMNTEAFFGQGTRLTVV.

This chain links TRBV28 with TRBJ1-4; D ambiguous. The CDR3 length is 15 residues. V was clipped by 7 bases and J by 2 bases, with 14 bases between them. CDR1 MDHEN and CDR2 SYDVKM come from the germline V gene. CDR3 protein: CASNERGATNEKLFF. In DNA, the CDR3 is TGTGCCAGCAATGAGAGAGGAGCTACTAATGAAAAACTGTTTTTT. Supplemented by reference TRBV28 and TRBJ1-4, the full variable domain reads DVKVTQSSRYLVKRTGEKVFLECVQDMDHENMFWYRQDPGLGLRLIYFSYDVKMKEKGDIPEGYSVSREKKERFSLILESASTNQTSMYLCASNERGATNEKLFFGSGTQLSVL.

This chain links TRBV5-5 with TRBJ2-7; 11 bases are shared with TRBD2. This CDR3 spans 17 amino acids. The J segment lost 0 bases and the V segment lost 2 bases, leaving 7 bases of the junction unmatched. Germline V CDR1 and CDR2: SGHKS, YYEKEE (reference sequence). The CDR3 reads CASSFRTSGFPSYEQYF. The CDR3 nucleotides are TGTGCCAGCAGCTTCCGGACTAGCGGGTTCCCCTCCTACGAGCAGTACTTC.

This rearrangement joins TRBV19 to TRBJ1-2; TRBD1 matches 9 bases. The length of the CDR3 is 14 residues. The J segment lost 3 bases and the V segment lost 10 bases, leaving 9 bases of the junction unmatched. Germline V gene sequence: CDR1 LNHDA, CDR2 SQIVND (reference sequence). The CDR3 bases are TGTGCCACCTGGACAGGGGAATCTCACTATGGCTACACCTTC. Protein product: CATWTGESHYGYTF.

The CDR3 here is CSVEGRDRGFNEQFF. CDR3 nucleotide sequence: TGCAGCGTTGAGGGACGGGACAGGGGGTTCAATGAGCAGTTCTTC. V gene TRBV29-1 combines with J gene TRBJ2-1, with TRBD1 identical over 11 bases. The CDR3 consists of 15 residues. Germline trimming cut 3 bases from V and 6 bases from J; bases unmatched to any gene: 7. CDR1 and CDR2 (germline): SQVTM, ANQGSEA.

The V call is TRBV6-6, the J call TRBJ1-4; D is perhaps TRBD1 (5 bases). The CDR3 loop spans 15 amino acids. CDR1 is MNHNY and CDR2 is SVGAGI in the germline V gene (reference sequence). Trimming left V 6 bases short and J 2 bases short, with 13 bases between. In DNA, the CDR3 is TGTGCCAGCAGAACTAGAGGGGAGACTAATGAAAAACTGTTTTTT. Residues: CASRTRGETNEKLFF.

This clone has only one observation. Different DNA sequences within this sample yield the same CDR3. This chain links TRBV6-6 with TRBJ1-2; no clear D gene. V was shortened by 0 bases and J by 8 bases, with 7 bases between the two germline ends. The CDR3 length is 12 residues. The V gene's germline CDR1 is MNHNY and CDR2 SVGAGI (reference sequence). The CDR3 loop is CASSYSTGGYTF. The CDR3 DNA follows: TGTGCCAGCAGTTACTCGACCGGGGGCTACACCTTC.

The V call is TRBV12-3 or TRBV12-4, the J call TRBJ2-7; TRBD2 is a possible D gene (6 bases). CDR3 length equals 13 residues. Trimming removed 6 bases at V and 2 bases at J, with 11 bases between. As DNA, the CDR3 is TGTGCCAGCAGCCTAGCGCTAACCTACGAGCAGTACTTC. This gives the protein CASSLALTYEQYF.

V gene TRBV5-1 combines with J gene TRBJ1-6, with D unresolved. The CDR3 spans 15 residues. Germline CDR1 reads SGHRS; CDR2 reads YFSETQ. Trimming pared 0 bases from V and 6 bases from J, leaving 10 bases between. CDR3 nucleotide sequence: TGCGCCAGCAGCTTGGGGCAGCGAGTTAATTCACCCCTCCACTTT. It encodes CASSLGQRVNSPLHF. The full variable domain, rest sourced from reference TRBV5-1 and TRBJ1-6, is KAGVTQTPRYLIKTRGQQVTLSCSPISGHRSVSWYQQTPGQGLQFLFEYFSETQRNKGNFPGRFSGRQFSNSRSEMNVSTLELGDSALYLCASSLGQRVNSPLHFGNGTRLTVT.

V gene TRBV28 combines with J gene TRBJ2-2; no definite D call. Germline CDR1 is MDHEN and CDR2 is SYDVKM. V lost 6 bases to trimming and J lost 9 bases, with 11 bases between them. CDR3 length: 12 amino acids. The CDR3 coding sequence is TGTGCCAGCAGCACCCGGCGACGGGAGCTGTTTTTT. Translation: CASSTRRRELFF.

The chain is built from TRBV4-1 and TRBJ2-5; D may be TRBD1 (6 bases). Germline CDR1 MGHRA, CDR2 YSYEKL. The CDR3 loop spans 15 amino acids. V was clipped by 2 bases and J by 6 bases, with 16 bases between them. DNA of the CDR3: TGCGCCAGCAGCCAAAGGCGGAGCCAGGGGAAGACCCAGTACTTC. It is translated as CASSQRRSQGKTQYF.

The V and J genes are TRBV5-1 and TRBJ2-7; TRBD1 aligns across 10 bases. CDR1 SGHRS and CDR2 YFSETQ come from the germline V gene. CDR3 size: 17 residues. The J segment lost 6 bases and the V segment lost 0 bases, leaving 12 bases of the junction unmatched. CDR3 loop: CASSLDLRDRGFCEQYF. As DNA, the CDR3 is TGCGCCAGCAGCTTGGACCTCAGGGACAGGGGATTCTGCGAGCAGTACTTC.

This chain uses TRBV7-9 with TRBJ2-1; 7 bases map to TRBD1. Germline CDR1 is SEHNR and CDR2 is FQNEAQ (reference sequence). The CDR3 runs 13 residues. The junction had 7 bases not matched to a gene; V was cut back by 6 bases and J by 8 bases. The CDR3 protein is CASRSTGDDEQFF. The DNA for the CDR3 is TGTGCCAGCAGAAGTACAGGGGACGATGAGCAGTTCTTC.

The chain uses TRBV14 and TRBJ1-2; weak D call: TRBD1 (5 bases). V gave up 0 bases and J gave up 1 base, with 21 bases separating them. This CDR3 comprises 19 residues. The V gene's germline CDR1 is SGHDN and CDR2 FVKESK. Here the CDR3 DNA reads TGTGCCAGCAGCCAAGATTTTACGGAGGGGCCATTGCGTAACTATGGCTACACCTTC. It specifies CASSQDFTEGPLRNYGYTF.

The genes are TRBV7-8 and TRBJ2-7; 7 bases are shared with TRBD1. The trim removed 8 bases at V and 6 bases at J, leaving 10 bases unmatched. The CDR3 has 13 residues. In germline, CDR1 is SGHVS, CDR2 FQNEAQ. The CDR3 sequence is CASGDRAAREQYF. The CDR3 nucleotides are TGTGCCAGCGGCGACAGGGCGGCGCGCGAGCAGTACTTC.

This clone appeared a few times. The chain recombines TRBV7-8 with TRBJ2-7; unclear D gene. Trimming removed 2 bases at V and 9 bases at J, with 11 bases between. The CDR3 is made up of 12 amino acids. Per the germline V gene, CDR1 is SGHVS and CDR2 is FQNEAQ. The CDR3 loop is CASSLYADRQYF. In DNA, the CDR3 is TGTGCCAGCAGCTTATACGCAGATAGGCAGTACTTC.

This clone was detected once. The V call is TRBV2, the J call TRBJ2-7; 12 bases are a match to TRBD2. The J segment lost 5 bases and the V segment lost 5 bases, leaving 4 bases of the junction unmatched. The CDR3 extends over 14 amino acids. Per the germline V gene, CDR1 is SNHLY and CDR2 is FYNNEI. The CDR3, as DNA: TGTGCCAGCAGTCCAAGACTAGCGGGAGACGAGCAGTACTTC. It translates to CASSPRLAGDEQYF.

The sample holds a few counts of this clone. The V gene is TRBV5-4, the J gene TRBJ1-4; possible D gene TRBD1, 5 bases. V was trimmed by 4 bases and J by 5 bases, leaving 15 bases between them. CDR3 length: 15 amino acids. Germline CDR1 reads SGHNT; CDR2 reads YYREEE (reference sequence). The CDR3: CASSNNRGLNEKLFF. CDR3 DNA: TGTGCCAGCAGCAACAATAGGGGTCTAAATGAAAAACTGTTTTTT.

The chain employs TRBV9 and TRBJ2-3; D remains unclear. Germline V gene lookup returns CDR1 SGDLS and CDR2 YYNGEE. Trimming stripped 0 bases from V and 9 bases from J, with 14 bases between. The CDR3 is made up of 14 amino acids. DNA of the CDR3: TGTGCCAGCAGCGTAGATATCAACCCGACCACGCAGTATTTT. Amino acid sequence: CASSVDINPTTQYF.

This chain links TRBV6-5 with TRBJ2-5; 12 nucleotides agree with TRBD2. The CDR3 covers 16 residues. The germline gives CDR1 MNHEY, CDR2 SVGAGI. With V trimmed by 4 bases and J by 4 bases, 7 bases remained unmatched. CDR3 amino acids: CASSSFRGLAGETQYF. The CDR3 coding sequence is TGTGCCAGCAGTTCCTTCCGGGGACTAGCGGGAGAGACCCAGTACTTC.